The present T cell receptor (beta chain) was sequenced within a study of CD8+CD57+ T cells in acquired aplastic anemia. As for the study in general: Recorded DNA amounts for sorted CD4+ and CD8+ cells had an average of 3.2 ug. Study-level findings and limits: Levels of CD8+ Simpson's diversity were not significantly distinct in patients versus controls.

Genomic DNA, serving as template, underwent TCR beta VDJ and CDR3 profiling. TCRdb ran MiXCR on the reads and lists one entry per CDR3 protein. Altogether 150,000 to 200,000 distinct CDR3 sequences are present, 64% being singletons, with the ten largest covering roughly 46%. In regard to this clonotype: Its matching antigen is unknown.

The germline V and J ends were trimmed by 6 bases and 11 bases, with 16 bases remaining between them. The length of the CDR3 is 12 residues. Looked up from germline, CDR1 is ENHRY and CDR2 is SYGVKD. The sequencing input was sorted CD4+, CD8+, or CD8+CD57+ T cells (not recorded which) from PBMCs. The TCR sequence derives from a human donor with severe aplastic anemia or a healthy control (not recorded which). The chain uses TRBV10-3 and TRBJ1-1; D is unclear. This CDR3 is CAIREAGWKAFF. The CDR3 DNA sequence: TGTGCCATCAGGGAAGCTGGGTGGAAGGCTTTCTTT.